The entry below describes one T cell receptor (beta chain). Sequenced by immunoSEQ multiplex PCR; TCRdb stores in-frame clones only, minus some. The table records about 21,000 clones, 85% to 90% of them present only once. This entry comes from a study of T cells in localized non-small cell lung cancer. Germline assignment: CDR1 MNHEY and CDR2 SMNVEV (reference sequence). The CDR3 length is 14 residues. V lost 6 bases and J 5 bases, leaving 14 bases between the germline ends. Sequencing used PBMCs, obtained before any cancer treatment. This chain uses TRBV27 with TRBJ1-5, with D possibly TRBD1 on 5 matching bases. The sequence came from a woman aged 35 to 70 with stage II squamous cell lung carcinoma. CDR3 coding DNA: TGTGCCAGCAGCGAACCGGGGCATCATCAGCCCCAGCATTTT. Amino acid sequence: CASSEPGHHQPQHF.